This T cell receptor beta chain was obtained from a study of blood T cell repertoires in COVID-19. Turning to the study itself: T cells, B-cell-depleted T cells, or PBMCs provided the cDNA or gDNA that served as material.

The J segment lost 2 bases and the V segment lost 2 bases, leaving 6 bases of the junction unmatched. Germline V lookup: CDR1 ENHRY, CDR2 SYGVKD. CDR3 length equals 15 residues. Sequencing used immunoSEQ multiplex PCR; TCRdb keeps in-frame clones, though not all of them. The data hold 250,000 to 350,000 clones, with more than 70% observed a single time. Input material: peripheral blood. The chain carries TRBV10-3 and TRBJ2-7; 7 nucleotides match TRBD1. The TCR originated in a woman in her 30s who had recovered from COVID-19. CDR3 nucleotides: TGTGCCATCAGTGAGCCGGGACAGAAACCCTACGAGCAGTACTTC. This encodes CAISEPGQKPYEQYF.